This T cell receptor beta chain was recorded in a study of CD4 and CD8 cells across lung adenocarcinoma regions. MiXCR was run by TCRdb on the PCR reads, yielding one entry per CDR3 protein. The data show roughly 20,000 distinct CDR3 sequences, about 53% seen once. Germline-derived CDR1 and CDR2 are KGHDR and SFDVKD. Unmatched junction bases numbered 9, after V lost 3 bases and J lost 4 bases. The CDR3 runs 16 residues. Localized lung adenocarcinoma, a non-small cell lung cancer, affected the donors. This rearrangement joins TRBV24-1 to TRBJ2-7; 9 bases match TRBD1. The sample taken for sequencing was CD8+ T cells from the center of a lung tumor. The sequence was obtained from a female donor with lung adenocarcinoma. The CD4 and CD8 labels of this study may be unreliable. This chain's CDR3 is CATSDTQGARPYEQYF. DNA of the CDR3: TGTGCCACCAGTGATACACAGGGGGCACGGCCTTACGAGCAGTACTTC.